This T cell receptor beta chain was recorded in a study of shared clonotypes between healthy human individuals. About the study: Per donor, three plates held CD4 naive cells, three held CD4 memory, two held CD8 naive and one held CD8 memory. Study-wide results and limits: Clonotypes which were not shared had lower generation probabilities than clonotypes that all four donors shared. The genetic and exposure-history diversity represented was limited by few donors.

In the case of this clone: As yet, its antigen is unknown.

J gave up 3 bases and V 4 bases, and 6 bases lay outside the gene matches. This CDR3 contains 16 residues. CDR1 and CDR2 (germline): SGHDT, YYEEEE. When replicate PCRs were run on sorted subsets, they used approximately 210 ng DNA, 30,000 to 35,000 T cell genomes. The method was immunoSEQ multiplex PCR; TCRdb's version includes in-frame clones alone and lacks a portion of them. The sample has over 2 million clones; 90% to 95% are singletons. This chain uses TRBV5-6 with TRBJ2-1, with TRBD2 matching over 11 bases. The clonotype originates from a man aged 18 to 30 in good health. The sample taken for sequencing was naive CD4+ T cells sorted from blood. The sample's subset: CD45RA+ positively selected. The CDR3 sequence: CASSPALAGGYNEQFF. The CDR3 nucleotides read TGTGCCAGCAGCCCGGCGCTAGCGGGGGGCTACAATGAGCAGTTCTTC.